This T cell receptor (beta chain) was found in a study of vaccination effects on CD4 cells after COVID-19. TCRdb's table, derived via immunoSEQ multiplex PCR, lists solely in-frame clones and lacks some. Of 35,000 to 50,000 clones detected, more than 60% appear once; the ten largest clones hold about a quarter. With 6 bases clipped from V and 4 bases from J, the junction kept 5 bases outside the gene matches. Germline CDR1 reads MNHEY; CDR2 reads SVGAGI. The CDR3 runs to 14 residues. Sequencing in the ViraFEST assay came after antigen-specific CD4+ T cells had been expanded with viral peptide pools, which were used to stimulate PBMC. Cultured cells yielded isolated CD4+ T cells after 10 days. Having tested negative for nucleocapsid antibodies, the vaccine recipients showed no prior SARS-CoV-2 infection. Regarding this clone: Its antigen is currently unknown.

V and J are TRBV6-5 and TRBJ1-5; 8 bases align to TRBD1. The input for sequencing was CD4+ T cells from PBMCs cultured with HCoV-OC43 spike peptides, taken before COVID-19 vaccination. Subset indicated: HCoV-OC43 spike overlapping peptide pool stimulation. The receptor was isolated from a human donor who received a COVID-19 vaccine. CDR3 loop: CASSSGTGNQPQHF. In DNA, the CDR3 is TGTGCCAGCAGCTCGGGGACAGGTAATCAGCCCCAGCATTTT.